This T cell receptor (beta chain) was captured in a study of blood T cell repertoires in COVID-19 (dated by TCRdb to 2018 to 2020). With regard to the full study: Samples from collaborators originated in the United States, Italy and Spain and spanned both the acute and convalescent phases of COVID-19. The material from the prospective study consisted of cDNA or gDNA derived from T cells, B-cell-depleted T cells, or PBMCs. Deeply sampled blood TCRbeta repertoires from subjects exposed to, actively infected with, or recovered from COVID-19 were included in the dataset. A freely available public database, intended as a resource for researchers studying the immune response to SARS-CoV-2, is where the repertoires were released. The samples were drawn from two sources: the first 160 participants of the ongoing ImmuneRACE study, and 1,254 subjects contributed by 6 global collaborators. A de-identified subject ID, COVID-19 status, age in years and sex were almost always included in the sample metadata. Where available, HLA class I and class II types were obtained from metadata supplied by the sample provider rather than from assay-based typing. Overall study results and their limits: The quantity of clinical and demographic metadata differed by source and by participant and was supplied without curation.

One collaborating source in Seattle enrolled patients while the patients were actively infected and followed the patients over time throughout the course of disease. Collaborating institutions collected whole blood in K2EDTA tubes following their own protocols. For TCRbeta analysis, collaborators shipped samples as frozen whole blood, isolated PBMCs, or DNA extracted from either of those sample types. CDR1 and CDR2, per the germline V gene, are SGHTA and FQGTGA. The junction shows trimming of 5 bases on V and 0 bases on J, and the gene matches do not reach 8 bases of it. The CDR3 contains 16 residues, cysteine and phenylalanine counted. CDR3 DNA is the only sequence kept; it has 48 bases, read in frame from the first base. Turning to this clone: Its specific antigen is unknown. Base qualities are not recorded, but no much larger clone differs from it by a single base.

The immunoSEQ Assay, a bias-controlled multiplex PCR, was used to amplify TCRbeta CDR3 regions from genomic DNA. In the authors' own workflow: Within the assay, amplification of reference gene primers was used to estimate how many nucleated cells each sample contained. To quantify the absolute abundance of each unique TCRbeta CDR3 rearrangement, sequence reads were collapsed and filtered. Productive Simpson clonality was computed per sample as the square root of Simpson's diversity index over productive rearrangements. TCRdb re-hosts the immuneACCESS table, in-frame sequences only. Its copies lack some clones; in the studies checked, an unresolved V gene accounts for under half of them, and the cause for the rest is not known. V, J and clone size are taken as reported in that table, and D and trimming were inferred from the DNA itself. Here the sample has 75,000 to 90,000 clones; 78% occur a single time. The ten largest account for approximately 40% of the sample.

The rearrangement combines TRBV7-3 with TRBJ2-3; TRBD2 agrees with 7 junctional bases. This sequence originates from a man aged 60 to 75 with COVID-19, enrolled during active disease. Specimen: peripheral blood. The CDR3 protein: CASSSNLAVSTDTQYF. At the DNA level, the sequence is TGTGCCAGCAGCAGTAACCTAGCGGTGAGCACAGATACGCAGTATTTT.